The 8 T cell receptor beta chains given below trace back to one sample, sequenced in a study of blood T cell repertoires in COVID-19. Profiling relied on immunoSEQ multiplex PCR, and the TCRdb table lists in-frame clones only, not all of them. The sample records over 250,000 clones, about nine tenths being singletons. Sequencing was done on a sample of peripheral blood. These receptors were obtained from a man in his fifties with acute or convalescent COVID-19.

The rearrangement uses TRBV6-5 and TRBJ2-7; no reliable D call. V lost 2 bases to trimming and J lost 4 bases, with 9 bases between them. The CDR3 consists of 13 residues. Germline CDR1 is MNHEY and CDR2 is SVGAGI. The CDR3 nucleotides are TGTGCCAGCAGTTACCAGATTTCTTACGAGCAGTACTTC. Its protein product is CASSYQISYEQYF.

V is TRBV4-2 and J is TRBJ1-2; maybe TRBD1 (6 bases). V lost 5 bases to trimming and J lost 0 bases, with 13 bases between them. This CDR3 has 15 amino acids. Germline V gene sequence: CDR1 LGHNA, CDR2 YNFKEQ. The CDR3 sequence: CASSGGASSNYGYTF. The CDR3 DNA sequence: TGTGCCAGCAGCGGGGGCGCCTCCTCTAACTATGGCTACACCTTC.

The V gene is TRBV15, the J gene TRBJ2-7; 10 positions agree with TRBD1. The germline V gene has CDR1 LNHNV and CDR2 YYDKDF (reference sequence). With 7 bases clipped from V and 3 bases from J, the junction kept 9 bases outside the gene matches. The CDR3 totals 15 residues. The CDR3 is CATTPGRTGGYEQYF. CDR3 DNA: TGTGCCACCACCCCGGGGAGGACAGGGGGCTACGAGCAGTACTTC.

The rearrangement uses TRBV5-5 and TRBJ2-3; perhaps TRBD2 as D (5 bases). Per germline, CDR1 SGHKS and CDR2 YYEKEE (reference sequence). V lost 6 bases and J lost 4, with 18 bases in between. The CDR3 has 15 residues. CDR3 protein: CASTGGHFGADTQYF. CDR3 DNA sequence: TGTGCCAGCACCGGCGGCCATTTCGGGGCAGATACGCAGTATTTT. Supplemented by reference TRBV5-5 and TRBJ2-3, the full variable domain reads DAGVTQSPTHLIKTRGQQVTLRCSPISGHKSVSWYQQVLGQGPQFIFQYYEKEERGRGNFPDRFSARQFPNYSSELNVNALLLGDSALYLCASTGGHFGADTQYFGPGTRLTVL.

CDR3 nucleotide sequence: TGTGCCAGCAGCTTGGCCGAGGATAAACTGTTTTTT. Translated: CASSLAEDKLFF. This chain joins TRBV5-6 and TRBJ1-4; no definite D call. The CDR3 runs 12 residues. Germline lookup yields CDR1 SGHDT and CDR2 YYEEEE. V gave up 0 bases and J gave up 11 bases, with 8 bases separating them.

The CDR3 is CASKRAGGSQETQYF. CDR3 DNA: TGTGCCAGCAAGAGAGCAGGGGGCTCCCAAGAGACCCAGTACTTC. The gene calls are TRBV14 and TRBJ2-5; 8 positions match TRBD1. CDR3 length: 15 residues. Germline CDR1 reads SGHDN; CDR2 reads FVKESK. The V and J ends lost 7 bases and 1 base, in that order; junction bases with no gene match: 8.

The rearrangement joins TRBV5-1 to TRBJ2-5; tentative D call: TRBD1 (6 bases). This CDR3 is 15 amino acids long. With 0 bases removed from V and 1 base from J, the gap between germline ends came to 10 bases. In germline, CDR1 is SGHRS, CDR2 YFSETQ. CDR3 sequence (DNA): TGCGCCAGCAGCTTGGTTAGACAGGCCCAAGAGACCCAGTACTTC. The encoded protein is CASSLVRQAQETQYF.

The CDR3 reads CASRTGYSNQPQHF. DNA of the CDR3: TGTGCCAGTAGAACAGGGTATAGCAATCAGCCCCAGCATTTT. This chain joins TRBV19 and TRBJ1-5; the D gene is possibly TRBD1 (6 bases). V was cut by 6 bases and J by 0 bases, with 9 bases left in between. This CDR3 has 14 residues. Germline V CDR1 and CDR2: LNHDA, SQIVND (reference sequence).